These 17 T cell receptor beta chains were all obtained from the same sample, sequenced in a study of T-cell reconstitution after alpha-beta-depleted transplantation in children (dated by TCRdb to the mid-2010s). Receptors were amplified or captured by PCR. Sequencing was performed on an Illumina HiSeq 2500. To normalize quantification of the TCRbeta repertoire, the TCR libraries were built with molecular barcoding that relied on unique molecular identifiers. In-frame beta chains were kept once TCRdb had trimmed the public reads at Q25 with fastp and called clones with MiXCR. Identical CDR3 protein sequences are pooled into one entry, listed with their most common genes and DNA. A total of 600,000 to 700,000 distinct CDR3 sequences appear in this sample, around 13% of them only once. The ten largest clones take up approximately 0.8% of the sample. This sample's treatment or condition label indicates: allogeneic hematopoietic cell transplantation with graft depleted of TCRalphabeta T cells and CD19 B cells.

Sequencing used PBMCs, obtained before TCRalphabeta/CD19-depleted stem cell transplant. These receptors were collected from a girl aged 2-10 years with congenital amegakaryocytic thrombocytopenia, due to receive a stem cell transplant.

The chain combines TRBV12-3 or TRBV12-4 with TRBJ2-1; TRBD1 matches at 8 bases. The junction had 12 bases not matched to a gene; V was cut back by 4 bases and J by 1 base. The CDR3 sequence is 18 residues long. In DNA, the CDR3 is TGTGCCAGCAGTTCTGACAGGGGCAACGGGGAGTCCTACAATGAGCAGTTCTTC. Translating it yields CASSSDRGNGESYNEQFF.

This clonotype was seen more than once but under ten times. The chain employs TRBV5-1 and TRBJ2-7, with 7 bases that match TRBD2. Germline V gene lookup returns CDR1 SGHRS and CDR2 YFSETQ. The CDR3 totals 16 residues. V lost 0 bases, J lost 2 bases, and 8 bases stayed unmatched. The CDR3 loop reads CASSLASAGVPYEQYF. CDR3 sequence (DNA): TGCGCCAGCAGCTTGGCCTCGGCGGGAGTCCCCTACGAGCAGTACTTC.

This clonotype was detected ten times or more. The V call is TRBV20-1, the J call TRBJ1-1; 7 bases match TRBD1. With V trimmed by 4 bases and J by 7 bases, 12 bases remained unmatched. The CDR3 extends over 14 amino acids. Germline V lookup: CDR1 DFQATT, CDR2 SNEGSKA (reference sequence). The CDR3 nucleotides read TGCAGTGCTAAAAGAGGGGCAGGGGGAAGTGAAGCTTTCTTT. Protein sequence: CSAKRGAGGSEAFF.

The V gene is TRBV10-3, the J gene TRBJ1-2; 7 nucleotides align to TRBD1. Germline V gene sequence: CDR1 ENHRY, CDR2 SYGVKD. The V and J ends lost 11 bases and 3 bases, in that order; junction bases with no gene match: 6. This CDR3 comprises 12 residues. Here the CDR3 DNA reads TGTGCCGTTAGACAGGGAGACTATGGCTACACCTTC. Its protein is CAVRQGDYGYTF.

Details on this clonotype: This may stem from a read error, because a much larger clone lies one nucleotide away. The V call is TRBV7-2, the J call TRBJ2-7; D uncertain. The CDR3 is 15 amino acids. Germline CDR1 and CDR2: SGHTA and FQGNSA. CDR3 region: CASSLAWSSSYEQHF. In DNA form, the CDR3 reads TGTGCCAGCAGTTTAGCTTGGTCGAGCTCCTACGAGCAGCACTTC.

The V gene is TRBV5-1, the J gene TRBJ2-3; D could derive from TRBD1 or TRBD2 (5 bases each). With 4 bases removed from V and 14 bases from J, the gap between germline ends came to 20 bases. CDR1 and CDR2 (germline): SGHRS, YFSETQ. The CDR3 is made up of 13 amino acids. CDR3 DNA sequence: TGCGCCAGCAGCGAGATAGAATGGGACGGCGCGTATTTT. It codes for CASSEIEWDGAYF.

This clonotype was detected ten times or more. V is TRBV20-1 and J is TRBJ1-6; unclear D gene. The CDR3 covers 16 residues. Germline CDR1 is DFQATT and CDR2 is SNEGSKA (reference sequence). V lost 3 bases and J 0 bases, leaving 12 bases between the germline ends. The CDR3 sequence is CSASHETSSYNSPLHF. The CDR3 nucleotides read TGCAGTGCTAGCCACGAAACCTCCTCCTATAATTCACCCCTCCACTTT.

This clonotype has a handful of counts. The chain couples TRBV12-3 or TRBV12-4 to TRBJ2-5; maybe TRBD1 (5 bases). This CDR3 is built from 14 residues. V lost 3 bases, J lost 2 bases, and 10 bases lay in between. DNA of the CDR3: TGTGCCAGCAGTTTGGGCAGGGCGCAAGAGACCCAGTACTTC. This encodes CASSLGRAQETQYF.

This clonotype was found many times. The CDR3 DNA follows: TGTGCCAGCAGCAGGCCGGAGGGGTGGACTGAAGCTTTCTTT. As protein: CASSRPEGWTEAFF. V and J are TRBV28 and TRBJ1-1; TRBD1 might be the D (5 bases). V was trimmed by 6 bases and J by 5 bases, leaving 16 bases between them. This CDR3 comprises 14 residues. CDR1 is MDHEN and CDR2 is SYDVKM in the germline V gene.

The gene calls are TRBV7-8 and TRBJ2-5; 9 bases agree with TRBD1. In germline, CDR1 is SGHVS, CDR2 FQNEAQ. V trimming: 3 bases; J trimming: 3 bases; junction bases outside the gene matches: 11. The CDR3 sequence is 17 residues long. This CDR3 reads CASSLSRIRTGEETQYF. The CDR3 region has the DNA TGTGCCAGCAGCTTGTCGAGGATTCGGACAGGGGAAGAGACCCAGTACTTC.

The CDR3 here is CASSSRPSTGELFF. As DNA, the CDR3 is TGTGCCAGCAGTTCCCGACCTTCCACCGGGGAGCTGTTTTTT. The V and J genes are TRBV7-6 and TRBJ2-2; D is unresolved. The germline V and J ends were trimmed by 6 bases and 4 bases, with 12 bases remaining between them. Germline V gives CDR1 SGHVS, CDR2 FNYEAQ. The CDR3 extends over 14 amino acids.

This clonotype was detected only a few times. The chain links TRBV20-1 to TRBJ2-5; 9 nucleotides match TRBD2. This CDR3 comprises 14 residues. The J segment lost 4 bases and the V segment lost 0 bases, leaving 3 bases of the junction unmatched. Germline V gene sequence: CDR1 DFQATT, CDR2 SNEGSKA (reference sequence). CDR3 coding DNA: TGCAGTGCTAGAGACACACTAGCGGGAGAGACCCAGTACTTC. Its translation: CSARDTLAGETQYF.

In this sample, this clonotype turned up many times. The V call is TRBV29-1, the J call TRBJ2-7, with unresolved D. The CDR3 contains 12 residues. The germline gives CDR1 SQVTM, CDR2 ANQGSEA. Trimming cost V 0 bases and J 8 bases, with 11 bases left between them. This chain's CDR3 is CSVEDLGRQQYF. CDR3 coding DNA: TGCAGCGTTGAAGACCTAGGGCGCCAGCAGTACTTC.

This clonotype was seen a handful of times. The gene calls are TRBV12-3 or TRBV12-4 and TRBJ2-1; 7 bases agree with TRBD2. This CDR3 spans 12 amino acids. Trimming took 5 bases from V and 9 from J; bases not matched to a gene: 4. CDR3 bases: TGTGCCAGCAGTCCAACGGGAGGTGAGCAGTTCTTC. Its protein is CASSPTGGEQFF.

This clonotype came up a few times. The chain has TRBV7-9 and TRBJ2-5; D gene uncertain. This CDR3 comprises 16 residues. The V end was cut by 2 bases, the J end by 5 bases, with 18 bases between. In germline, CDR1 is SEHNR, CDR2 FQNEAQ (reference sequence). CDR3 amino acids: CASSLPRAGDSETQYF. As DNA, the CDR3 is TGTGCCAGCAGCTTACCAAGGGCAGGAGACTCGGAGACCCAGTACTTC.

This clonotype was observed at least ten times. This chain uses TRBV12-3 or TRBV12-4 with TRBJ1-6; 9 nucleotides match TRBD1. Trimming removed 3 bases from V and 0 bases from J; junction bases left unmatched: 9. The CDR3 extends over 19 amino acids. CDR3 residues: CASSFSMGTGSSYNSPLHF. The DNA of the CDR3 is TGTGCCAGCAGTTTTTCGATGGGGACAGGGAGCTCCTATAATTCACCCCTCCACTTT.

There are a few counts of this clonotype. The chain carries TRBV28 and TRBJ2-3; TRBD2 matches at 12 bases. The CDR3 is made up of 19 amino acids. V shed 7 bases, J shed 6 bases, and the junction held 20 bases outside the gene matches. Germline V lookup: CDR1 MDHEN, CDR2 SYDVKM. DNA for the CDR3: TGTGCCAGCATCGCAGAGGGGGGACTAGCGGGTCCGAAGGGGGATACGCAGTATTTT. As protein: CASIAEGGLAGPKGDTQYF.